The T cell receptor (beta chain) under discussion was sequenced for a study of T cells in Graves' hyperthyroidism and ophthalmopathy. Study-level results: A median roughly 6.6 months before onset, the model predicted ophthalmopathy. Among thyroid clonotypes expanded above 0.001, most also appeared in blood.

Remarks on this clonotype: No antigen is known for it.

Uncontrolled infection, other autoimmune disease, pregnancy or lactation led to exclusion. Each diagnosis was grounded in clinical symptoms, serum thyroxine and TRAb, thyroid ultrasound, and orbital computed tomography. Trimming shortened V by 7 bases and J by 9 bases, and 15 bases separated the two germline ends. The CDR3 consists of 11 residues. CDR1 SQVTM and CDR2 ANQGSEA come from the germline V gene. From RNA transcripts, TCR beta CDR3 regions were amplified. Primed by the HTBI set, a first-round RT-PCR was run on the TCR CDR3. MiXCR, applied by TCRdb to the multiplex PCR reads, yields one record per CDR3 protein. In the table there are about 540,000 distinct CDR3 sequences, around 42% of which are singletons.

The chain joins TRBV29-1 to TRBJ2-5; a possible D gene is TRBD2 (7 bases). This receptor was obtained from a woman aged 18 to 35 with Graves' hyperthyroidism. Input material: peripheral blood or thyroid tissue (not recorded which). The CDR3 DNA sequence: TGCAGCGCCGTGGGGGGGCAGCCCCAGTACTTC. Protein: CSAVGGQPQYF.